Following are 16 T cell receptor beta chains from one sample sequenced in a study of T-cell reconstitution after alpha-beta-depleted transplantation in children. Unique molecular identifiers were incorporated when the TCRbeta library was constructed. Via MiXCR, TCRdb re-called the PCR reads, giving one row per CDR3 protein. Of more than 60,000 distinct CDR3 sequences in the sample, about 7% were seen once. Material: PBMCs from the stem cell graft donor, obtained from the stem cell graft. Source of these receptors: a human donor who donated a stem cell graft to a child with acute lymphoblastic leukemia.

This clonotype was seen at least ten times. The rearrangement joins TRBV9 to TRBJ2-3, with 12 bases matching TRBD2. After removal of 3 bases from V and 1 base from J, the junction contained 3 bases not matched to a gene. Germline loops: CDR1 SGDLS, CDR2 YYNGEE. The CDR3 is 16 amino acids. This chain's CDR3 is CASSARTSGGTDTQYF. CDR3 DNA: TGTGCCAGCAGCGCTAGGACTAGCGGGGGCACAGATACGCAGTATTTT.

In its sample, this clonotype was seen many times. This chain links TRBV29-1 with TRBJ2-5, with D perhaps given as TRBD1 or TRBD2 (5 bases each). This CDR3 has 14 residues. The V gene's germline CDR1 is SQVTM and CDR2 ANQGSEA. The germline V and J ends were trimmed by 3 bases and 8 bases, with 19 bases remaining between them. The DNA for the CDR3 is TGCAGCGTTGAGGGGTTGGGGACCAAAGGAACCCAGTACTTC. Amino acids: CSVEGLGTKGTQYF.

This rearrangement joins TRBV7-2 to TRBJ1-1; TRBD1 agrees at 8 bases. The CDR3 is made up of 15 amino acids. CDR1 SGHTA and CDR2 FQGNSA come from the germline V gene. J was trimmed by 2 bases and V by 6 bases; bases with no gene match: 8. The CDR3 loop is CASSSGRGPNTEAFF. DNA for the CDR3: TGTGCCAGCAGTTCGGGCAGGGGGCCCAACACTGAAGCTTTCTTT.

The rearrangement uses TRBV6-2 or TRBV6-3 and TRBJ1-4; D uncertain. This CDR3 has 15 amino acids. V lost 8 bases to trimming and J lost 0 bases, with 13 bases between them. Germline CDR1 is MNHEY and CDR2 is SVGEGT. The CDR3 is CASGEPHSTNEKLFF. The CDR3 DNA reads as TGTGCCAGCGGGGAACCACACTCAACTAATGAAAAACTGTTTTTT.

The rearrangement joins TRBV5-1 to TRBJ2-2; no clear D. The V and J ends lost 1 base and 0 bases respectively, with 7 bases between them. The length of the CDR3 is 15 residues. Germline-derived CDR1 and CDR2 are SGHRS and YFSETQ. CDR3 bases: TGCGCCAGCAGCTTGCAAGGGTCGAACACCGGGGAGCTGTTTTTT. Translated: CASSLQGSNTGELFF. The full variable domain, completed using reference TRBV5-1 and TRBJ2-2, is KAGVTQTPRYLIKTRGQQVTLSCSPISGHRSVSWYQQTPGQGLQFLFEYFSETQRNKGNFPGRFSGRQFSNSRSEMNVSTLELGDSALYLCASSLQGSNTGELFFGEGSRLTVL.

This clonotype was found many times. The V call is TRBV20-1, the J call TRBJ2-7; the D gene is possibly TRBD2 (5 bases). This CDR3 region has 14 residues. From germline, CDR1 is DFQATT and CDR2 SNEGSKA (reference sequence). V lost 0 bases and J lost 2, with 11 bases in between. In DNA form, the CDR3 reads TGCAGTGCTAGAGACACTAGGGAAGCCTACGAGCAGTACTTC. Translation gives CSARDTREAYEQYF.

This clonotype was seen ten or more times. The gene calls are TRBV5-6 and TRBJ2-6; 7 bases map to TRBD1. Germline V gene sequence: CDR1 SGHDT, CDR2 YYEEEE. This CDR3 comprises 15 residues. V was pared by 4 bases and J by 7 bases, with 8 bases of the junction left unmatched. CDR3 DNA: TGTGCCAGCAGCCTCGGGACAGTTTCAGCCAACGTCCTGACTTTC. This encodes CASSLGTVSANVLTF.

This clonotype was picked up a small number of times. The V and J genes are TRBV7-9 and TRBJ2-4; D might be TRBD2 (5 bases). Trimming stripped 0 bases from V and 5 bases from J, with 5 bases between. In germline, CDR1 is SEHNR, CDR2 FQNEAQ (reference sequence). The CDR3 has 13 residues. CDR3 loop: CASSLARENIQYF. The CDR3 DNA reads TGTGCCAGCAGCTTAGCGAGGGAAAACATTCAGTACTTC.

Turning to this clonotype: The junction departs from the called germline gene at one end, perhaps through a read error. CDR3 nucleotide sequence: TGTGCCATGAGCCCCCGGTCCTTCTCCTGCAATGAGCAGTTCTTC. This translates into CAMSPRSFSCNEQFF. The chain joins TRBV28 to TRBJ2-1; D remains ambiguous. This CDR3 spans 15 amino acids. The germline gives CDR1 MDHEN, CDR2 SYDVKM.

This clonotype was detected ten times or more. An end of the junction does not agree with germline; a read error may underlie this. This chain joins TRBV7-6 and TRBJ1-5; D not resolved. In germline, CDR1 is SGHVS, CDR2 FNYEAQ. The CDR3 extends over 13 amino acids. The CDR3 is CASSLVGGQPQHF. CDR3 nucleotide sequence: TGCGCCAGCAGCTTGGTAGGAGGGCAGCCCCAGCATTTT.

This clonotype was seen many times. The chain links TRBV5-5 to TRBJ2-3; TRBD1 aligns across 7 bases. The trim removed 0 bases at V and 5 bases at J, leaving 3 bases unmatched. Per germline, CDR1 SGHKS and CDR2 YYEKEE (reference sequence). This CDR3 is built from 14 residues. This CDR3 is CASSLVGGLDTQYF. DNA for the CDR3: TGTGCCAGCAGCTTGGTAGGGGGCCTAGATACGCAGTATTTT.

For this clonotype: One end of the junction varies from germline; a read error may be responsible. V usage is TRBV27 and J usage is TRBJ1-4; D is unresolved. The CDR3 sequence is 15 residues long. Germline CDR1 and CDR2: MNHEY and SMNVEV (reference sequence). The CDR3 DNA follows: TGTGCCAGCAGTGTATCCGGCCCTAGCGGTGAAAAACTGTTTTTT. This translates into CASSVSGPSGEKLFF.

This clonotype was seen many times. The chain couples TRBV7-2 to TRBJ2-5, with D possibly TRBD1 on 8 matching bases. The V end was cut by 8 bases, the J end by 0 bases, with 16 bases between. This CDR3 contains 15 residues. The germline V gene has CDR1 SGHTA and CDR2 FQGNSA. The DNA of the CDR3 is TGTGCCAGCGGTCCACAGGGGGGGTACCAAGAGACCCAGTACTTC. Protein sequence: CASGPQGGYQETQYF.

At least ten counts were recorded for this clonotype. V and J are TRBV11-2 and TRBJ2-1, with 10 bases aligning to TRBD2. Germline assignment: CDR1 SGHAT and CDR2 FQNNGV. The CDR3 consists of 15 residues. Trimming took 4 bases from V and 9 from J; bases not matched to a gene: 9. CDR3 DNA: TGTGCCAGCAGCTCCCAGCGGGGGGGCCAAGGTGAGCAGTTCTTC. It specifies CASSSQRGGQGEQFF.

This chain uses TRBV15 with TRBJ2-3; TRBD1 might be the D (5 bases). Looked up from germline, CDR1 is LNHNV and CDR2 is YYDKDF (reference sequence). There are 15 residues in the CDR3. The ends were cut back, 1 base at V and 2 bases at J, with 10 bases in the middle. DNA of the CDR3: TGTGCCACCAGCAGAGGCCGGACAATCACAGATACGCAGTATTTT. Amino acids: CATSRGRTITDTQYF.

This clonotype showed up many times. This sequence joins TRBV3-1 and TRBJ2-1; 10 bases align to TRBD2. V trimming: 0 bases; J trimming: 0 bases; junction bases outside the gene matches: 2. The CDR3 length is 17 residues. Germline CDR1 reads LGHDT; CDR2 reads YNNKEL (reference sequence). CDR3 sequence (DNA): TGTGCCAGCAGCCAAGAACTAGCGGGGAGCTCCTACAATGAGCAGTTCTTC. The encoded protein is CASSQELAGSSYNEQFF.